This TCR beta chain originates from a study of molecular identifiers for immune sequencing clone quantification. The study's findings and limits: In a background of around 970,000 naive cells, spiked Jurkat TCR RNA from one cell was reportedly detectable.

The CDR3 loop spans 15 amino acids. The germline V gene has CDR1 SGHRS and CDR2 YFSETQ. The J segment lost 3 bases and the V segment lost 4 bases, leaving 5 bases of the junction unmatched. This clonotype was recorded many times. Its antigen is as yet unknown. MiXCR was run by TCRdb on the PCR reads, yielding one entry per CDR3 protein. Here the sample spans approximately 670,000 distinct CDR3 sequences, less than 20% being singletons. This sequence originates from a human donor in good health. Some libraries in this study had Jurkat cell RNA spiked in. Sequencing used naive CD8+ T cells from blood, with Jurkat cell RNA spiked in. The subset was: FACS-sorted CD8+CD4-CCR7+CD45RA+ naive T cells. The rearrangement uses TRBV5-1 and TRBJ2-7; 12 bases are shared with TRBD2. The CDR3: CASSGGLAGIYEQYF. The CDR3 coding sequence is TGCGCCAGCAGCGGAGGACTAGCGGGAATCTACGAGCAGTACTTC. The whole variable domain, remainder taken from reference TRBV5-1 and TRBJ2-7, is KAGVTQTPRYLIKTRGQQVTLSCSPISGHRSVSWYQQTPGQGLQFLFEYFSETQRNKGNFPGRFSGRQFSNSRSEMNVSTLELGDSALYLCASSGGLAGIYEQYFGPGTRLTVT.